The text below deals with one T cell receptor beta chain. Antigen unknown. The V gene's germline CDR1 is SGHRS and CDR2 YFSETQ. The CDR3 runs 15 residues. V lost 0 bases, J lost 3 bases, and 4 bases stayed unmatched. The data were obtained in a study of OX40 agonist ivuxolimab in advanced cancers. At the level of the study: Every 2 weeks, patients got intravenous ivuxolimab at one of six dose levels (0.01-10 mg/kg). The study enrolled dose-escalation patients with hepatocellular carcinoma, melanoma, renal cell or head and neck cancer. Overall study results and limits: The work left the antigen specificity of expanded peripheral T cells undetermined. On average, CD8+ T cells had more expanded clones than CD4+.

Clones were read by immunoSEQ multiplex PCR, and TCRdb kept only the in-frame ones, dropping some. The table lists 40,000 to 45,000 clones, roughly nine tenths of them singletons. This receptor was obtained from an adult with an advanced solid tumor such as melanoma, head and neck, liver or kidney cancer. This specimen was CD4+ or CD8+ T cells sorted from blood, taken in a trial of the OX40 agonist ivuxolimab. V usage is TRBV5-1 and J usage is TRBJ2-3; 7 bases agree with TRBD1. CDR3 nucleotides: TGCGCCAGCAGCTTGGAGGGGGCCAGGACAGATACGCAGTATTTT. It is translated as CASSLEGARTDTQYF.